The 8 T cell receptor beta chains reported below all come from one sample, sequenced in a study of cytomegalovirus exposure and HLA in healthy donors. Here immunoSEQ multiplex PCR was the method, and the copy in TCRdb shows in-frame clones only, minus some. Of under 250,000 clones in the sample, around four fifths were seen once. Source material: PBMCs. The origin of the receptors is a woman aged 18-35 years in good health and CMV-seronegative.

The sample holds one count of this clone. V and J are TRBV9 and TRBJ1-1; unclear D gene. Trimming shortened V by 0 bases and J by 2 bases, and 8 bases separated the two germline ends. The germline V gene encodes CDR1 SGDLS and CDR2 YYNGEE. The CDR3 loop spans 14 amino acids. The CDR3 reads CASSVEGLNTEAFF. CDR3 sequence (DNA): TGTGCCAGCAGCGTAGAGGGCCTCAACACTGAAGCTTTCTTT.

This chain connects TRBV6-6 to TRBJ1-1, with 9 nucleotides matching TRBD1. CDR1 and CDR2 from the germline V gene are MNHNY and SVGAGI (reference sequence). This CDR3 region has 16 residues. The J segment lost 4 bases and the V segment lost 2 bases, leaving 8 bases of the junction unmatched. For the CDR3, the DNA is TGTGCCAGCAGTTACCCCCGCGGACAGGGGTTCACTGAAGCTTTCTTT. Residues: CASSYPRGQGFTEAFF.

This chain connects TRBV19 to TRBJ2-5, with 8 bases that match TRBD1. The CDR3 totals 13 residues. J gave up 5 bases and V 5 bases, and 4 bases lay outside the gene matches. The germline V gene has CDR1 LNHDA and CDR2 SQIVND (reference sequence). In DNA form, the CDR3 reads TGTGCCAGTAGTGGACAGGGTCGGGAGACCCAGTACTTC. This translates into CASSGQGRETQYF.

This clone was counted between two and nine times. Written as DNA, the CDR3 is TGTGCTAGTGGTTTGGGGGAGGGGACAGGGCCGTTCTTC. Its protein is CASGLGEGTGPFF. The chain recombines TRBV12-5 with TRBJ2-1; 9 positions match TRBD1. CDR1 LGHNT and CDR2 FRNRAP come from the germline V gene. CDR3 length equals 13 residues. V lost 1 base and J lost 15; bases outside the gene matches: 7.

The rearrangement uses TRBV9 and TRBJ1-1; D is undetermined. Trimming removed 0 bases at V and 3 bases at J, with 6 bases between. The length of the CDR3 is 13 residues. The germline gives CDR1 SGDLS, CDR2 YYNGEE. CDR3 in DNA: TGTGCCAGCAGCGTAGACGGTTACACTGAAGCTTTCTTT. This translates into CASSVDGYTEAFF.

The rearrangement uses TRBV30 and TRBJ1-2; TRBD1 is a possible D gene (6 bases). Germline V gene lookup returns CDR1 GTSNPN and CDR2 SVGIG (reference sequence). The ends were cut back, 0 bases at V and 5 bases at J, with 13 bases in the middle. CDR3 length: 14 amino acids. CDR3 region: CAWSVAGVIYGYTF. CDR3 in DNA: TGTGCCTGGAGTGTGGCAGGGGTTATTTATGGCTACACCTTC.

Here the CDR3 DNA reads TGCGCCAGCAGTGCGGGAGCGGGAGACCGGTCACTTGCAGATACGCAGTATTTT. Translating it yields CASSAGAGDRSLADTQYF. The chain recombines TRBV10-1 with TRBJ2-3; 8 nucleotides match TRBD2. Trimming took 4 bases from V and 4 from J; bases not matched to a gene: 16. The length of the CDR3 is 18 residues. Germline lookup yields CDR1 WNHNN and CDR2 SYGVQD (reference sequence).

The gene calls are TRBV27 and TRBJ2-3; 9 bases are a match to TRBD1. There are 18 residues in the CDR3. CDR1 is MNHEY and CDR2 is SMNVEV in the germline V gene (reference sequence). J was trimmed by 0 bases and V by 6 bases; bases with no gene match: 13. The DNA of the CDR3 is TGTGCCAGCAGATTCTCCCGGGACAGGGTTTGGAGCACAGATACGCAGTATTTT. It encodes CASRFSRDRVWSTDTQYF.